This TCR beta chain was identified in a study of T cells after yellow fever vaccination. As TCR cDNA was made by 5'RACE template switching, a universal primer site and UMIs were added. TCRdb passed the 5' RACE reads through MiXCR, listing each CDR3 protein once. The sample shows 620,000 or so distinct CDR3 sequences, around 16% of them seen only once. A few counts support this clonotype. The antigen is undetermined. V was pared by 3 bases and J by 4 bases, with 5 bases of the junction left unmatched. Germline V gene sequence: CDR1 LNHDA, CDR2 SQIVND (reference sequence). This CDR3 is built from 14 residues. Findings of the study overall: Contamination of FACS-sorted repertoires by abundant clonotypes from the bulk population could occur. Booster samples showed a return of most primary-vaccination clones (under 97% CD4, 88% CD8).

The chain couples TRBV19 to TRBJ1-1; 7 bases line up with TRBD1. This receptor was identified in a young man who received the YFV17D yellow fever vaccine. This specimen consisted of PBMCs, obtained 5 days after the first yellow fever vaccination. The CDR3 DNA reads TGTGCCAGTAGTATTGCGGCAGGGGGCACTGAAGCTTTCTTT. It codes for CASSIAAGGTEAFF.